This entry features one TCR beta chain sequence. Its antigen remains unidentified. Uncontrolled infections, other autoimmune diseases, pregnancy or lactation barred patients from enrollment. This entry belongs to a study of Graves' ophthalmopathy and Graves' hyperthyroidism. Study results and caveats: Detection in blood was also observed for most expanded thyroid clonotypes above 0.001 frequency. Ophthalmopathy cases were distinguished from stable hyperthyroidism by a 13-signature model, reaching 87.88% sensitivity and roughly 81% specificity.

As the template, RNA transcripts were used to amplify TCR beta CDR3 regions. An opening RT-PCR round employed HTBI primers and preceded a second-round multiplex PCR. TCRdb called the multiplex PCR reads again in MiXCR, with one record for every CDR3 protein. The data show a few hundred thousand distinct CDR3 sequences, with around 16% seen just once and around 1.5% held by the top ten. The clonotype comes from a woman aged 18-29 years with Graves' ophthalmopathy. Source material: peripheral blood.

In DNA, the CDR3 is TGCGCCAGCAGCTCCACACCGGGACAGGGACCGAAAGCCAAAAACATTCAGTACTTC. It specifies CASSSTPGQGPKAKNIQYF. V and J are TRBV4-3 and TRBJ2-4; 9 bases match TRBD1. From germline, CDR1 is LGHNA and CDR2 YSLEER. The CDR3 length is 19 residues. The ends lost 5 bases at V and 0 bases at J; junction bases unmatched: 14.